This entry lists 13 T cell receptor beta chains sequenced from one sample in a study of T-cell memory formation after mild COVID-19. MiXCR was run by TCRdb on the 5' RACE reads, yielding one entry per CDR3 protein. The table records 350,000 to 500,000 distinct CDR3 sequences, 20% of them present only once. Sequencing used PBMCs or a T cell subset sorted from them (not recorded which). Receptors were obtained from an adult woman who had mild COVID-19 (a few samples of this study predate the infection). Cell type and time point are not known.

The chain has TRBV5-1 and TRBJ2-1; no clear D gene. V lost 2 bases and J 9 bases, leaving 9 bases between the germline ends. The germline V gene has CDR1 SGHRS and CDR2 YFSETQ. There are 12 residues in the CDR3. The CDR3 bases are TGCGCCAGCAGCTTCGTAGGTAGTGAGCAGTTCTTC. Translating gives CASSFVGSEQFF.

The V and J genes are TRBV19 and TRBJ2-7; 9 nucleotides match TRBD1. Trimming removed 4 bases from V and 2 bases from J; junction bases left unmatched: 9. Germline-derived CDR1 and CDR2 are LNHDA and SQIVND (reference sequence). This CDR3 spans 16 amino acids. The CDR3 coding sequence is TGTGCCAGTAGTAAGGACGGGACAGGGATCCCCTACGAGCAGTACTTC. Translated: CASSKDGTGIPYEQYF.

J is TRBJ1-2 and V is TRBV27; D not resolved. V gave up 5 bases and J gave up 6 bases, with 13 bases separating them. Germline CDR1 is MNHEY and CDR2 is SMNVEV (reference sequence). CDR3 size: 13 residues. The CDR3 DNA reads TGTGCCAGCAGTCCCGCTGGTAAGGATGGCTACACCTTC. Its protein product is CASSPAGKDGYTF.

There are a few counts of this clonotype. The rearrangement links TRBV12-3 or TRBV12-4 to TRBJ2-5; tentatively, D is TRBD1 (5 bases). V shed 5 bases and J shed 1 base, with 11 bases lying between them. This CDR3 contains 14 residues. CDR3 in amino acids: CASSPPRVQETQYF. CDR3 nucleotides: TGTGCCAGCAGTCCCCCCAGGGTCCAAGAGACCCAGTACTTC.

This clonotype was counted once. This sequence joins TRBV10-3 and TRBJ1-1; D may be TRBD1 (6 bases). The length of the CDR3 is 14 residues. V lost 8 bases and J 1 base, leaving 14 bases between the germline ends. CDR1 and CDR2 from the germline V gene are ENHRY and SYGVKD. CDR3 DNA sequence: TGTGCCATCGGTACAGGGTCTGAGAACACTGAAGCTTTCTTT. It codes for CAIGTGSENTEAFF.

This clonotype showed up just a few times. The rearrangement links TRBV6-2 or TRBV6-3 to TRBJ1-5, with D maybe TRBD1 (5 bases). The CDR3 totals 14 residues. Germline V gene data show CDR1 as MNHEY and CDR2 as SVGEGT. V was clipped by 5 bases and J by 5 bases, with 13 bases between them. CDR3 sequence: CASSTPEGHQPQHF. CDR3 nucleotides: TGTGCCAGCAGTACCCCCGAGGGGCATCAGCCCCAGCATTTT.

This clonotype has a handful of counts. The chain couples TRBV2 to TRBJ2-1; 9 positions match TRBD1. Germline CDR1 is SNHLY and CDR2 is FYNNEI. The V segment lost 6 bases and the J segment 6 bases; nucleotides outside the gene matches: 9. The CDR3 runs to 15 residues. As DNA, the CDR3 is TGTGCCAGCAGCGTCGGGACAGGGTGGTCCAATGAGCAGTTCTTC. This translates into CASSVGTGWSNEQFF.

There are a few counts of this clonotype. J is TRBJ2-1 and V is TRBV11-3; D may be TRBD2 (6 bases). The ends were cut back, 0 bases at V and 4 bases at J, with 13 bases in the middle. Per the germline V gene, CDR1 is SGHNT and CDR2 is YENEEA. The CDR3 spans 16 residues. The CDR3 DNA is TGTGCCAGCAGCTTAGATGGAGGGACTTCGTACAATGAGCAGTTCTTC. Amino acid sequence: CASSLDGGTSYNEQFF.

The chain combines TRBV4-3 with TRBJ2-3; no clear D gene. The length of the CDR3 is 15 residues. V shed 1 base and J shed 2 bases, with 10 bases lying between them. Germline-derived CDR1 and CDR2 are LGHNA and YSLEER. For the CDR3, the DNA is TGCGCCAGCAGCCAAGGGCATAGATACACAGATACGCAGTATTTT. It translates to CASSQGHRYTDTQYF.

The V call is TRBV30, the J call TRBJ2-4; TRBD1 matches 11 bases. The trim removed 0 bases at V and 7 bases at J, leaving 8 bases unmatched. Germline V lookup: CDR1 GTSNPN, CDR2 SVGIG (reference sequence). This CDR3 comprises 16 residues. CDR3 coding DNA: TGTGCCTGGAGTGTTTCAGGGACAGGGGGAAGGAACATTCAGTACTTC. Encoded protein: CAWSVSGTGGRNIQYF.

This clonotype turned up a few times. The chain uses TRBV19 and TRBJ2-5, with 7 bases aligning to TRBD2. In germline, CDR1 is LNHDA, CDR2 SQIVND (reference sequence). CDR3 length: 15 amino acids. V dropped 10 bases and J dropped 3; count of bases not matched to a gene: 14. This CDR3 is CATRRSRTREETQYF. CDR3 nucleotide sequence: TGTGCCACCCGAAGGTCAAGGACTAGGGAAGAGACCCAGTACTTC.

V usage is TRBV7-9 and J usage is TRBJ2-7, with TRBD1 matching over 8 bases. Germline V gene data show CDR1 as SEHNR and CDR2 as FQNEAQ (reference sequence). The V segment lost 5 bases and the J segment 6 bases; nucleotides outside the gene matches: 12. The CDR3 runs 15 residues. The chain's CDR3 is CASSPGRQGAIEQYF. As DNA, the CDR3 is TGTGCCAGCAGCCCCGGTAGGCAGGGGGCGATCGAGCAGTACTTC. The full variable domain, rest sourced from reference TRBV7-9 and TRBJ2-7, is DTGVSQNPRHKITKRGQNVTFRCDPISEHNRLYWYRQTLGQGPEFLTYFQNEAQLEKSRLLSDRFSAERPKGSFSTLEIQRTEQGDSAMYLCASSPGRQGAIEQYFGPGTRLTVT.

The V call is TRBV11-3, the J call TRBJ1-4; TRBD1 matches 7 bases. Germline loops: CDR1 SGHNT, CDR2 YENEEA. The CDR3 is 14 residues long. V shed 5 bases, J shed 8 bases, and the junction held 8 bases outside the gene matches. The CDR3 DNA is TGTGCCAGCAGCACCCGACAGGGACGCGAAAAACTGTTTTTT. Protein product: CASSTRQGREKLFF.